Described below is a single T cell receptor beta chain sequence and its context. From the reads, TCRdb called clonotypes with MiXCR, one entry per CDR3 protein. The data contain 11,000 or so distinct CDR3 sequences, 58% of them singletons. This entry belongs to a study of tumor-infiltrating lymphocytes in oesophageal squamous cell carcinoma. The CDR3 totals 11 residues. The germline gives CDR1 SQVTM, CDR2 ANQGSEA. V gave up 7 bases and J gave up 3 bases, with 9 bases separating them. The sequence was collected from a female donor with esophageal squamous cell carcinoma. Sequenced: blood. The chain recombines TRBV29-1 with TRBJ1-2; D unresolved. CDR3 residues: CSARGDYGYTF. Here the CDR3 DNA reads TGCAGCGCACGGGGAGACTATGGCTACACCTTC.